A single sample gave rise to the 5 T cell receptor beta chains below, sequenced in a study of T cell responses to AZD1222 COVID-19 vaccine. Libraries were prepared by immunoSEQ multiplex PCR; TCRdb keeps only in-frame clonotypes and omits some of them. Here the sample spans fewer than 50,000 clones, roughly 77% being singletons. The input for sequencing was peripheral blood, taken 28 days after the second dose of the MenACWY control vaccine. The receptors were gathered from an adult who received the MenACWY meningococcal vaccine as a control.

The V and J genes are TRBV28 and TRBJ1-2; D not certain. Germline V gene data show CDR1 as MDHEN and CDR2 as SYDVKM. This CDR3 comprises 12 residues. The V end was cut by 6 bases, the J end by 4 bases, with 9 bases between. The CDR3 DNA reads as TGTGCCAGCAGAGGCGGCGTCTATGGCTACACCTTC. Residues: CASRGGVYGYTF.

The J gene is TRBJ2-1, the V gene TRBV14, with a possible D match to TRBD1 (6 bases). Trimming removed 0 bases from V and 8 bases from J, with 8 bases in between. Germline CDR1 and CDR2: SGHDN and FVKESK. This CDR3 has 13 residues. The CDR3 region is CASSQDGGYEQFF. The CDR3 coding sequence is TGTGCCAGCAGCCAAGATGGGGGCTATGAGCAGTTCTTC.

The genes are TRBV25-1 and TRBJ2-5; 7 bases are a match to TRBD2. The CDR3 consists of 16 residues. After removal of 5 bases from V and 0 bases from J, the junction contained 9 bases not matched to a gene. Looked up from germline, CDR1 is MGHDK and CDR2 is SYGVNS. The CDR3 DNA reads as TGTGCCAGCAGTCTTCCCGGGGGGATTAACCAAGAGACCCAGTACTTC. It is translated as CASSLPGGINQETQYF.

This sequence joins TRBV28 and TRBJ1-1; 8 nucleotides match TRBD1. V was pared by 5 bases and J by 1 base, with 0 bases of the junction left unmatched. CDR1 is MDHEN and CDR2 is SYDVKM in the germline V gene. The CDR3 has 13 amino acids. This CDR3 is CASSDRGNTEAFF. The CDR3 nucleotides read TGTGCCAGCAGTGACAGGGGGAACACTGAAGCTTTCTTT.

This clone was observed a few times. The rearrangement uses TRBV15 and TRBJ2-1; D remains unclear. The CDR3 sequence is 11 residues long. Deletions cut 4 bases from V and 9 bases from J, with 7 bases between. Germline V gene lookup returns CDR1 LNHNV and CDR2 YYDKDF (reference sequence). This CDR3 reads CATSTESEQFF. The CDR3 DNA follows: TGTGCCACCAGCACCGAGAGTGAGCAGTTCTTC.